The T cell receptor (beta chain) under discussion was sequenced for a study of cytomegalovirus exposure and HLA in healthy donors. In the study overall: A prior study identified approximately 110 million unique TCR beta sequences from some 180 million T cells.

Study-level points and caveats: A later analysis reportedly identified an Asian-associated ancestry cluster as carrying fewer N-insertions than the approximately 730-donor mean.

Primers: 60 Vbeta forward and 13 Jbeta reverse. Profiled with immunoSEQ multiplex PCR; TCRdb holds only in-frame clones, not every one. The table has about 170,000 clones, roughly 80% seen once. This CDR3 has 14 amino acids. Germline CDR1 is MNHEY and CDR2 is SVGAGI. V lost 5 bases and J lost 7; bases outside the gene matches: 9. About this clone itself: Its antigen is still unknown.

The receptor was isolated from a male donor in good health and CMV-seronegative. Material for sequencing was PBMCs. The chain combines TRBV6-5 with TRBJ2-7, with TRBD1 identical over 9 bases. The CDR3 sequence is CASSPGTGPWEQYF. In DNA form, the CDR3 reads TGTGCCAGCAGTCCCGGGACAGGGCCTTGGGAGCAGTACTTC.